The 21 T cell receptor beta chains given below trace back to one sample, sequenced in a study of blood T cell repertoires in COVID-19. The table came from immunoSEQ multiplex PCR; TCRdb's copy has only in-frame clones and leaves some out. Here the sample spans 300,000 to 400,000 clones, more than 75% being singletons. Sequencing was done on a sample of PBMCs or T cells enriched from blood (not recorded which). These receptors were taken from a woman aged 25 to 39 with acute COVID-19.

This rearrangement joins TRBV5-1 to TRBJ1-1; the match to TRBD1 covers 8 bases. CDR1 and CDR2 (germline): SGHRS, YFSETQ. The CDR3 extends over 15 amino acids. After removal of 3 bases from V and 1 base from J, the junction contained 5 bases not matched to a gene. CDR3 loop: CASSYRTGKNTEAFF. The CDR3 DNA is TGCGCCAGCAGCTATCGGACAGGGAAGAACACTGAAGCTTTCTTT.

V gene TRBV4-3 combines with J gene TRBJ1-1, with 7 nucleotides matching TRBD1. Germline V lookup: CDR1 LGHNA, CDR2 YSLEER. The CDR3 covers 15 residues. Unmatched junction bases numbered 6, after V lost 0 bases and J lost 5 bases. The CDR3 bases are TGCGCCAGCAGCCAAGATCGTGCAGGGGGAACTGAAGCTTTCTTT. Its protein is CASSQDRAGGTEAFF.

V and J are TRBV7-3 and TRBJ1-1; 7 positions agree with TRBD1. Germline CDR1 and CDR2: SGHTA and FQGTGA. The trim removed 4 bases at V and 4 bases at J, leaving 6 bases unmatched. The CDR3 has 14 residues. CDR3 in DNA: TGTGCCAGCAGCTCAGGGGGGCCAGGCACTGAAGCTTTCTTT. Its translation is CASSSGGPGTEAFF.

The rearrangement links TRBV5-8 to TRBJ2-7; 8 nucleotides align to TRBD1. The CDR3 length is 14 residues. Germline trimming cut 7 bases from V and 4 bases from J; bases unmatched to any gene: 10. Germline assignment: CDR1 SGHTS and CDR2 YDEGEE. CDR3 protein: CASVRTGIAYEQYF. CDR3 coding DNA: TGTGCCAGCGTCAGGACAGGGATTGCTTACGAGCAGTACTTC.

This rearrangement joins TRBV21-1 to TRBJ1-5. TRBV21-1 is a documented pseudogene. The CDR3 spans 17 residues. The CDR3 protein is CASSKNGRRRSNQPQHF. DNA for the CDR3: TGTGCCAGCAGCAAAAACGGCCGGAGAAGGAGCAATCAGCCCCAGCATTTT.

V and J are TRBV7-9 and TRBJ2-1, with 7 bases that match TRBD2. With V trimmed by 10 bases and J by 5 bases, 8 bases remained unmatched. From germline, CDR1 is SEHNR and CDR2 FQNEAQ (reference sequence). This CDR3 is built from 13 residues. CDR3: CATRRGMDNEQFF. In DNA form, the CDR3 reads TGTGCCACCCGGCGGGGGATGGACAATGAGCAGTTCTTC.

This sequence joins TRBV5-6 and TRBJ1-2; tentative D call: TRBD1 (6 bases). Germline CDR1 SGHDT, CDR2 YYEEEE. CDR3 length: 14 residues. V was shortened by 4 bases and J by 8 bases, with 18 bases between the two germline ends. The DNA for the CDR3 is TGTGCCAGCAGCCCCTTGTACAGGGCGGAAGGCTACACCTTC. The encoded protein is CASSPLYRAEGYTF.

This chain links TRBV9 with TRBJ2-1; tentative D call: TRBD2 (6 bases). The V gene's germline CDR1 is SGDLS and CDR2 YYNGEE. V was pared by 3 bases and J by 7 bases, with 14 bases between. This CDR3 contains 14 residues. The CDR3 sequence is CASSEREGRNEQFF. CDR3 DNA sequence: TGTGCCAGCAGCGAGAGAGAGGGGAGGAATGAGCAGTTCTTC.

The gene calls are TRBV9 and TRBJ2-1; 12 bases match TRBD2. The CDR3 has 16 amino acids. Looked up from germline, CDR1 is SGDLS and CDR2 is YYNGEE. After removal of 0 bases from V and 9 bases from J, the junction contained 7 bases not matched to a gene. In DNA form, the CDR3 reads TGTGCCAGCAGCGTAGGGCTAGCGGGGGGGTACGGTGAGCAGTTCTTC. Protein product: CASSVGLAGGYGEQFF.

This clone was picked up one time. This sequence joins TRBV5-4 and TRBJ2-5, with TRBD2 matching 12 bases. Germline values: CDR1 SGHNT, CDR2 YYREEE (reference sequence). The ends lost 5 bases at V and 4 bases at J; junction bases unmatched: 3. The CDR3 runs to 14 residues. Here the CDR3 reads CASSLAGGPETQYF. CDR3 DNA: TGTGCCAGCAGTCTAGCGGGGGGGCCAGAGACCCAGTACTTC.

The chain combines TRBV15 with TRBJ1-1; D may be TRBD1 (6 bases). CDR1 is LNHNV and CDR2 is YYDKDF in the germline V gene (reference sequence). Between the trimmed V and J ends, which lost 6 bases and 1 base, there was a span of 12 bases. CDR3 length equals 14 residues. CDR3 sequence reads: CATSAGVGNTEAFF. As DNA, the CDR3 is TGTGCCACCAGTGCAGGGGTAGGGAACACTGAAGCTTTCTTT.

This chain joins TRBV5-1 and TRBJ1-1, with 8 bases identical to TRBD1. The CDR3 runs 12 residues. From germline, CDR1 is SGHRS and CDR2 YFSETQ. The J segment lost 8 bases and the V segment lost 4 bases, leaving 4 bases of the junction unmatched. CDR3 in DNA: TGCGCCAGCAGCCGACAGGGGTTAGAAGCTTTCTTT. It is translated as CASSRQGLEAFF. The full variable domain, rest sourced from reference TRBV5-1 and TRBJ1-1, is KAGVTQTPRYLIKTRGQQVTLSCSPISGHRSVSWYQQTPGQGLQFLFEYFSETQRNKGNFPGRFSGRQFSNSRSEMNVSTLELGDSALYLCASSRQGLEAFFGQGTRLTVV.

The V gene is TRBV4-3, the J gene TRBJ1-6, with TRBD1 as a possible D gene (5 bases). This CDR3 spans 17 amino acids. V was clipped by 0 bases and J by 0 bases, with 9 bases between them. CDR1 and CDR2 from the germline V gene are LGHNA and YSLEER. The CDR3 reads CASSQDRGSSYNSPLHF. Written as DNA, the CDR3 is TGCGCCAGCAGCCAAGATCGGGGGAGCTCCTATAATTCACCCCTCCACTTT.

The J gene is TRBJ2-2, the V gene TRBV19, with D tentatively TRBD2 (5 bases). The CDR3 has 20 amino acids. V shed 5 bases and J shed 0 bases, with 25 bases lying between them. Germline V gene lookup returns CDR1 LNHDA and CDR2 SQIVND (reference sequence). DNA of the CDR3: TGTGCCAGTAGTCCCCGAATTAGGGAGCCTTATATAGCGAACACCGGGGAGCTGTTTTTT. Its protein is CASSPRIREPYIANTGELFF.

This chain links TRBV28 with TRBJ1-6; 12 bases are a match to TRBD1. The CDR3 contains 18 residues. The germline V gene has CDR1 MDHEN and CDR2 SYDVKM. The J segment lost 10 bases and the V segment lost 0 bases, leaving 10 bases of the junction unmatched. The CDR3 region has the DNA TGTGCCAGCAGTTTATGGGGACAGGGGGCGGAAGGAAAATCACCCCTCCACTTT. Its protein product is CASSLWGQGAEGKSPLHF.

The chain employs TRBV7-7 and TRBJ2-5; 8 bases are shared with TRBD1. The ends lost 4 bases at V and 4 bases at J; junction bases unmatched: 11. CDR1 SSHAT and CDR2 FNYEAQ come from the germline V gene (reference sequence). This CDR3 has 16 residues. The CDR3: CASSSSGGSRIETQYF. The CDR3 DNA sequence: TGTGCCAGCAGCTCGTCAGGGGGCAGTCGGATAGAGACCCAGTACTTC. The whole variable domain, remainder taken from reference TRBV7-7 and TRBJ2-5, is GAGVSQSPRYKVTKRGQDVTLRCDPISSHATLYWYQQALGQGPEFLTYFNYEAQPDKSGLPSDRFSAERPEGSISTLTIQRTEQRDSAMYRCASSSSGGSRIETQYFGPGTRLLVL.

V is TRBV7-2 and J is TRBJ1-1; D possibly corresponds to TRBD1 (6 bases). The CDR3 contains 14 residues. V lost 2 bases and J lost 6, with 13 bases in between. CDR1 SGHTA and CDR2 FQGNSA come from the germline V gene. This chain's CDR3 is CASSLHRGSPEAFF. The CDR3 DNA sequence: TGTGCCAGCAGCTTACATAGGGGGTCCCCTGAAGCTTTCTTT.

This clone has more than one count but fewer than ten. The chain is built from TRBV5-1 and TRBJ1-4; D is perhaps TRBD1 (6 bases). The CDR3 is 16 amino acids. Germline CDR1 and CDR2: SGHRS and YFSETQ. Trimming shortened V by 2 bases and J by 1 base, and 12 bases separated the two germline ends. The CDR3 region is CASSLNQQGTNEKLFF. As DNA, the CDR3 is TGCGCCAGCAGCTTAAACCAACAGGGAACTAATGAAAAACTGTTTTTT.

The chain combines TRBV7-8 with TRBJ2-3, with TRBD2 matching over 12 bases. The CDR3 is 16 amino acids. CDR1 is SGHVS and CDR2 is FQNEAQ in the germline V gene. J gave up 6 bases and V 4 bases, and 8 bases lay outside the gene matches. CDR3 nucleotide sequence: TGTGCCAGCAGCTACCGGACTAGCGGGGCAGGGGATACGCAGTATTTT. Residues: CASSYRTSGAGDTQYF.

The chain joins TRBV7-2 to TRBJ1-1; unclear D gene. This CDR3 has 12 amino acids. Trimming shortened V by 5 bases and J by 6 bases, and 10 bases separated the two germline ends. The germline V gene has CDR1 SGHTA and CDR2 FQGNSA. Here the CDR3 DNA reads TGTGCCAGCAGCCCCCTCGGGGCTGAAGCTTTCTTT. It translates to CASSPLGAEAFF.

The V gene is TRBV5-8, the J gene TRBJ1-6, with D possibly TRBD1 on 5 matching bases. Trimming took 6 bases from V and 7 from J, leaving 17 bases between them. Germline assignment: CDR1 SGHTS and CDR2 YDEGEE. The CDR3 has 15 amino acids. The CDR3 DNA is TGTGCCAGCACCCCTGCCGGGGGATTCAATTCACCCCTCCACTTT. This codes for CASTPAGGFNSPLHF.